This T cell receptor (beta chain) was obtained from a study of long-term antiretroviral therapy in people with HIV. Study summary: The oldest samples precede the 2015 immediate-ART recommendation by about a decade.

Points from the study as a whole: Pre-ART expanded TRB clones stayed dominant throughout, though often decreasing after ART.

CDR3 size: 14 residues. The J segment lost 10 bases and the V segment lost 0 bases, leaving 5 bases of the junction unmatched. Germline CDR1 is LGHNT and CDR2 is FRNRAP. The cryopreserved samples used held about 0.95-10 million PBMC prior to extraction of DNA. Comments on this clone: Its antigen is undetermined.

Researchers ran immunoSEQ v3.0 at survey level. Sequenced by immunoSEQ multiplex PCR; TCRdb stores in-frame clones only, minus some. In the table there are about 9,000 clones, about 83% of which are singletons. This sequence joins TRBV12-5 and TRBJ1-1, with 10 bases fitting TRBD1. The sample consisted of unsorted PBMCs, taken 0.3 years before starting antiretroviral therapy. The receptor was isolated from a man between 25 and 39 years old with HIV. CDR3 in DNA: TGTGCTAGTGGTTTGGTCGACGACAGGGGGCGAGCTTTCTTT. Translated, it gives CASGLVDDRGRAFF.